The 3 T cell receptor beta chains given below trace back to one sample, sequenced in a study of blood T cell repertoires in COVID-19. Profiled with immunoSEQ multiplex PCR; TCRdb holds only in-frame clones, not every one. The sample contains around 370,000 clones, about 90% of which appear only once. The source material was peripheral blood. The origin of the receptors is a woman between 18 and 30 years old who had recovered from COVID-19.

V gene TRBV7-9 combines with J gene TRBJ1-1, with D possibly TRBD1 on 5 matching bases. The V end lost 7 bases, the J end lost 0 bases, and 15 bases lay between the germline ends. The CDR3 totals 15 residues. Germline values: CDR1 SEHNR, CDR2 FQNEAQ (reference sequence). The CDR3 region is CASTLFGGLNTEAFF. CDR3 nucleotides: TGTGCCAGCACCTTGTTCGGGGGACTGAACACTGAAGCTTTCTTT.

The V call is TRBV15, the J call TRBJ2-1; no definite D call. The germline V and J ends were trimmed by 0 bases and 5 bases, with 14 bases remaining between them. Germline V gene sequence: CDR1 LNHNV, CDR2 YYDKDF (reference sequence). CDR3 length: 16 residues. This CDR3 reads CATSRDPGGLDNEQFF. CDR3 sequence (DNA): TGTGCCACCAGCAGAGACCCTGGTGGCCTTGACAATGAGCAGTTCTTC.

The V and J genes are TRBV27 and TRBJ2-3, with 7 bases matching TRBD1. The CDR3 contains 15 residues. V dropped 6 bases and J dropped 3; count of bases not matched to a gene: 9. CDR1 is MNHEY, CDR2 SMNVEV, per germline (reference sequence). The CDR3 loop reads CASRSGEGATDTQYF. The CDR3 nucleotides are TGTGCCAGCAGGTCGGGCGAGGGGGCGACAGATACGCAGTATTTT.